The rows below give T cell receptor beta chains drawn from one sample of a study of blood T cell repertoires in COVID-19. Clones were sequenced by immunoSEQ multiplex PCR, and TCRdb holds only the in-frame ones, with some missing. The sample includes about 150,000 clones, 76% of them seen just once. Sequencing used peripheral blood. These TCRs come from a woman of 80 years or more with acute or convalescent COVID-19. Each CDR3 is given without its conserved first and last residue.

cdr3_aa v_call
ASYETGGGNQPQH TRBV6-5
ASSIRTGREYGYT TRBV19
ASSSLRSGLRNGYT TRBV7-6
AISREGSGTGELF TRBV10-3
ASSPKGSGAGYT TRBV4-2
ASSSTTYGYT TRBV6-5
ASSALAANWNKQF TRBV5-6
ASSPSGSSYEQY TRBV9
ASSVREGQSTDTQY TRBV18
ASSLGPVNYGYT TRBV11-2
ASSPPGQETQY TRBV3-1/TRBV3-2
ASSPYAGADYGYT TRBV18
ASSSSYYNSPLH TRBV19
ATSEPGTSGQETQY TRBV24-1
ASSRQGSNQPQH TRBV7-8
ASSLGRGMTDTQY TRBV7-2
ASSQGTGWGTTEAF TRBV10-2
ATRLERGQETQY TRBV15
ASSLAPGDYGYT TRBV5-1
ASSSWDRIPNYGYT TRBV27